This entry features one T cell receptor (beta chain) sequence. Its cognate antigen has yet to be identified. The record has no base qualities; no much larger clone is one base away. TCRbeta CDR3 regions were amplified from genomic DNA using the immunoSEQ Assay, a bias-controlled multiplex PCR. As for how the authors treated the data: Within the assay, amplification of reference gene primers was used to estimate how many nucleated cells each sample contained. To quantify the absolute abundance of each unique TCRbeta CDR3 rearrangement, sequence reads were collapsed and filtered. For each sample, productive Simpson clonality was calculated by taking the square root of Simpson's diversity index across productive rearrangements. The source is immuneACCESS, and TCRdb retained only in-frame sequences with V and J called. Part of the clones is not carried over; for the studies checked, unresolved V genes explain less than half of this, and the remainder is unexplained. That table is the source of V, J and clone size, and D and trimming were worked out from the DNA. The sample table holds about 350,000 clones, of which roughly 87% were seen once. In total, the top ten clones hold roughly 1% of the sample.

Reading the germline V gene gives CDR1 LGHNA and CDR2 YNFKEQ. Taken from cysteine to phenylalanine, the CDR3 has 15 residues. Only the CDR3 part of the read is kept: 45 bases, read in frame from the first base. Unmatched junction bases come to 6, with V trimmed by 4 bases and J by 7 bases. This entry comes from a study of blood T cell repertoires in COVID-19 (TCRdb year 2020). A note on the overall study: Samples covering the acute and convalescent phases of COVID-19 were provided by collaborators in the United States, Italy and Spain. Sample metadata almost always included a de-identified subject ID, COVID-19 status, age in years and sex. Where HLA class I and class II types were available, the types were taken from metadata supplied by the sample provider, not from assay-based typing. Subjects who had been exposed to COVID-19, were actively infected with it, or had recovered from it provided the deeply sampled blood TCRbeta repertoires that made up the dataset. The samples were drawn from the first 160 participants of the ongoing ImmuneRACE study and from 1,254 subjects provided by 6 global collaborators. The repertoires were made available in a free public database intended to serve as a resource for research on the immune response to SARS-CoV-2. The material from the prospective study consisted of cDNA or gDNA derived from T cells, B-cell-depleted T cells, or PBMCs. Study-wide findings and limitations: The amount of clinical and demographic metadata varied by source and participant and was provided uncurated.

In the prospective study, participants were 18 to 89 years old, resided in about 25 geographic areas of the United States, and were enrolled through a virtual design. In the prospective study, participants were assigned to cohorts based on the clinical history participants reported in a screening survey and a study questionnaire. Recovered participants in ImmuneRACE Cohort 3 were defined as having two consecutive negative NP/OP PCR tests, clearance from a healthcare professional, or resolution of symptoms. Mobile phlebotomists in the prospective study collected whole blood, serum and a nasopharyngeal or oropharyngeal swab from every participant. Over an approximately 2-month period, participants in the prospective study had the option of providing additional blood draws and questionnaires. Blood samples from the prospective study were shipped frozen or at room temperature prior to DNA extraction.

The specimen was PBMCs or T cells enriched from blood (not recorded which). The chain employs TRBV4-2 and TRBJ1-6, with 8 bases matching TRBD1. The clonotype was recovered from a woman aged 30 to 39 who had recovered from COVID-19. For the CDR3, the sequence is CASSPYRQGNSPLHF. Read as DNA, the sequence is TGTGCCAGCAGCCCCTACCGACAGGGGAATTCACCCCTCCACTTT.